A few counts support the clone carrying this T cell receptor beta chain. Per the study methods: Reference gene primer amplification yielded estimated nucleated cell counts. Libraries were prepared by immunoSEQ multiplex PCR; TCRdb keeps only in-frame clonotypes and omits some of them. Clone size and the V and J calls come from that table; the DNA yielded D and trimming. The table includes about 20,000 clones, approximately 85% detected once. The junction had 13 bases not matched to a gene; V was cut back by 2 bases and J by 6 bases. This CDR3 is built from 17 residues. The germline V gene has CDR1 SGHVS and CDR2 FNYEAQ. This entry belongs to a study of blood T cell repertoires in COVID-19. Overall study: COVID-19 samples, acute and convalescent, were from the United States, Italy and Spain.

This clonotype was obtained from a man aged 80 or over with acute or convalescent COVID-19. The sample was peripheral blood. The rearrangement links TRBV7-6 to TRBJ2-1, with 7 bases aligning to TRBD2. For the CDR3, the DNA is TGTGCCAGCAGCTTAAAGAGAAGGGGAGGGCCTGTCAATGAGCAGTTCTTC. It specifies CASSLKRRGGPVNEQFF.